This TCR beta chain originates from a study of control samples from healthy donors and cancer patients. The ends lost 4 bases at V and 3 bases at J; junction bases unmatched: 13. There are 20 residues in the CDR3. Germline CDR1 is MNHNS and CDR2 is SASEGT. TCRdb's table, derived via immunoSEQ multiplex PCR, lists solely in-frame clones and lacks some. This sample has 160,000 or so clones, with nearly 96% found just once. The clonotype was recovered from a woman in her thirties in good health. V is TRBV6-1 and J is TRBJ2-3; 16 nucleotides line up with TRBD2. The sample consisted of blood. For the CDR3, the DNA is TGTGCCAGCAGTGTGGGACTAGCGGGAGGGCACGGATTTTTAACAGATACGCAGTATTTT. Amino acid sequence: CASSVGLAGGHGFLTDTQYF.